The text below deals with one T cell receptor beta chain. The junction departs from germline at one end; a sequencing error may be responsible. Time point given: pre-treatment sample, taken before nivolumab and TIL therapy. The tumor samples were excised metastases, mostly pleural nodules or supraclavicular lymph nodes. The germline CDR1 and CDR2 sequences are SSHAT and FNYEAQ (reference sequence). The CDR3 covers 16 residues. Sequencing used immunoSEQ v3. Libraries were sequenced to around 2 million read pairs (survey) or about 5-6 million (deep). Produced via immunoSEQ multiplex PCR; TCRdb's table is partial and in-frame only. This sample has roughly 26,000 clones, with 55% to 80% found just once. The data derive from a study of TIL therapy for anti-PD-1-resistant metastatic lung cancer. Study information: Half of patients were current or former smokers. Tumors carried a median roughly 1.5 non-synonymous mutations per megabase.

Sequencing used tumor tissue, obtained at baseline. The rearrangement links TRBV7-7 to TRBJ2-3; no clear D gene. This TCR was sampled from a person between 30 and 80 years old with non-small cell lung cancer. The CDR3 loop reads CASSSVVGGETDTQYF. CDR3 sequence (DNA): TGTGCTAGCAGCTCCGTTGTGGGTGGGGAAACAGATACGCAGTATTTT.